Reported below is one TCR beta chain. This sample was included in a study of blood T cells in healthy people across ages. Total RNA was isolated from each sample in quantities of at least 6 micrograms. A second PCR of roughly 7 to 11 cycles used a sample-barcoded 5' primer and a J-beta primer mix. Each CDR3 protein gets one entry after TCRdb re-called the 5' RACE reads with MiXCR. The data show about 1,500,000 distinct CDR3 sequences, with around two fifths seen just once and roughly 7.7% held by the top ten. V dropped 0 bases and J dropped 0 bases, with 13 bases sitting between them. This CDR3 is built from 16 residues. The germline V gene has CDR1 SGHRS and CDR2 YFSETQ.

The TCR was taken from a woman younger than 30 in good health. The sequenced material came from blood. J is TRBJ2-7 and V is TRBV5-1; the D gene is possibly TRBD2 (6 bases). CDR3 bases: TGCGCCAGCAGCTTGGGCCGGGACTTCGTCTCCTACGAGCAGTACTTC. Protein sequence: CASSLGRDFVSYEQYF.